Sequencing of this T cell receptor beta chain was carried out in a study of T cell responses to AZD1222 COVID-19 vaccine. The length of the CDR3 is 16 residues. CDR1 is MGHDK and CDR2 is SYGVNS in the germline V gene. V gave up 3 bases and J gave up 1 base, with 15 bases separating them. Study-wide results and caveats: Baseline seropositivity occurred in only six AZD1222 recipients.

This clone was picked up one time. The antigen is not known. Sequenced by immunoSEQ multiplex PCR; TCRdb stores in-frame clones only, minus some. The table has about 130,000 clones, 80% to 95% seen once. The sequence derives from an adult who received the AZD1222 COVID-19 vaccine. Material: peripheral blood, obtained 28 days after the second AZD1222 dose. The chain recombines TRBV25-1 with TRBJ1-2, with a possible D match to TRBD1 (5 bases). CDR3 sequence reads: CASSDPGRSINYGYTF. CDR3 sequence (DNA): TGTGCCAGCAGTGATCCGGGACGGAGCATTAACTATGGCTACACCTTC.